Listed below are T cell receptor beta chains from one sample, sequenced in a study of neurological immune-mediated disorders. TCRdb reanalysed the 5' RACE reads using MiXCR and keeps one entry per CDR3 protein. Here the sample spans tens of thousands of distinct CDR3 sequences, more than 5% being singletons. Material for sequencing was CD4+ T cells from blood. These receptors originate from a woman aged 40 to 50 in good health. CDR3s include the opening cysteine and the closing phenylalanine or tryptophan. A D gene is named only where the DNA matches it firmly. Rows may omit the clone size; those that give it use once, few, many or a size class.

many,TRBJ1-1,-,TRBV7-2,CASSLEFGRTEAFF,TGTGCCAGCAGCTTAGAATTCGGGCGAACTGAAGCTTTCTTT
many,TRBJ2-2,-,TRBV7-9,CASSLWLSLTPGELFF,TGTGCCAGCAGCTTATGGTTGAGCCTAACCCCCGGGGAGCTGTTTTTT
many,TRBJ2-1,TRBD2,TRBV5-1,CASSHGSGTSYNEQFF,TGCGCCAGCAGTCACGGTAGCGGGACCTCCTACAATGAGCAGTTCTTC
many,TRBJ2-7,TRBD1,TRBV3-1,CASSYLPGQGAYEQYF,TGTGCCAGCAGCTACCTACCGGGACAGGGGGCCTACGAGCAGTACTTC
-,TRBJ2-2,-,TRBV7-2,CASSFYICSARDLGTGELFF,-
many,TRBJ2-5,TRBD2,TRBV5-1,CASSLVGGLAQETQYF,TGCGCCAGCAGCTTGGTGGGAGGGCTAGCCCAAGAGACCCAGTACTTC
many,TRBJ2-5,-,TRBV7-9,CASSPARSTKETQYF,TGTGCCAGCAGTCCTGCTAGGTCTACAAAAGAGACCCAGTACTTC
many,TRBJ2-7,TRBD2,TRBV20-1,CSVWDSAGIYEQYF,TGCAGTGTTTGGGACTCAGCGGGGATTTACGAGCAGTACTTC
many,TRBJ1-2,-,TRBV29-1,CSVEVGTGVANYGYTF,TGCAGCGTTGAAGTGGGGACGGGGGTGGCTAACTATGGCTACACCTTC
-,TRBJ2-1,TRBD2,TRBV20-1,CSNRLHSSGTYNEQFF,TGCAGTAATAGGCTTCATTCTAGCGGGACCTACAATGAGCAGTTCTTC
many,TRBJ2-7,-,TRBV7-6,CASSLGGGGEQYF,TGTGCCAGCAGCTTAGGAGGAGGGGGCGAGCAGTACTTC
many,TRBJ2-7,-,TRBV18,CASSPLAAGEQYF,TGTGCCAGCTCACCATTGGCCGCAGGCGAGCAGTACTTC
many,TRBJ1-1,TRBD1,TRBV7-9,CASSMGTGGPLNTEAFF,TGTGCCAGCAGCATGGGGACAGGGGGCCCGTTGAACACTGAAGCTTTCTTT
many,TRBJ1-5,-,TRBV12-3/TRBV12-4,CASSPDYQPQHF,TGTGCCAGCAGTCCCGACTATCAGCCCCAGCATTTT
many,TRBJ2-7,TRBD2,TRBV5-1,CASSFLAGASEQYF,TGCGCCAGCAGCTTCTTAGCGGGAGCTTCGGAGCAGTACTTC
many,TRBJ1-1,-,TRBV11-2,CASSLSVAGSAFF,TGTGCCAGCAGCTTAAGCGTTGCAGGGTCGGCTTTCTTT
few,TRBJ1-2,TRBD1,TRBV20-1,CSAAGTGNYGYTF,TGCAGTGCTGCTGGGACAGGGAACTATGGCTACACCTTC
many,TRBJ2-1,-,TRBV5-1,CASSLTLDVGEQFF,TGCGCCAGCAGCTTGACCCTGGACGTCGGGGAGCAGTTCTTC
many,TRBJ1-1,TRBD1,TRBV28,CASSSQGAESAEAFF,TGTGCCAGCAGTTCCCAGGGGGCGGAGAGCGCTGAAGCTTTCTTT
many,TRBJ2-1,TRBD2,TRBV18,CASSPLLAGVNNEQFF,TGTGCCAGCTCACCGCTGCTAGCGGGGGTAAACAATGAGCAGTTCTTC
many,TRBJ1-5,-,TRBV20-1,CSASYTTGSNQPQHF,TGCAGTGCTAGTTATACGACAGGTAGCAATCAGCCCCAGCATTTT
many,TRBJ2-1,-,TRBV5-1,CASSSGEAYNEQFF,TGCGCCAGCAGCTCAGGAGAGGCCTACAATGAGCAGTTCTTC
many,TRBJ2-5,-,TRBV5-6,CASSLGTIGTQYF,TGTGCCAGCAGCTTGGGGACAATCGGGACCCAGTACTTC
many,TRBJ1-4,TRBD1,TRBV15,CATSTGDRLNEKLFF,TGTGCCACCAGCACCGGGGACAGACTTAATGAAAAACTGTTTTTT
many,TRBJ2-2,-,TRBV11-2,CASSGWTRNTGELFF,TGTGCCAGCAGCGGTTGGACTCGAAACACCGGGGAGCTGTTTTTT
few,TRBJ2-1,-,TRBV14,CASSLHGNYNEQFF,TGTGCCAGCAGCCTCCACGGGAACTACAATGAGCAGTTCTTC
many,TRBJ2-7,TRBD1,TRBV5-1,CASSLSRTTGYDEQYF,TGCGCCAGCAGCTTGTCCAGGACGACAGGGTATGACGAGCAGTACTTC
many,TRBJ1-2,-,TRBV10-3,CAITSSPGYGYTF,TGTGCCATCACCTCCTCCCCGGGCTATGGCTACACCTTC
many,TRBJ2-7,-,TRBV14,CASSNIGAGQPYEQYF,TGTGCCAGCAGCAACATCGGGGCAGGCCAACCCTACGAGCAGTACTTC
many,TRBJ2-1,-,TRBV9,CASSVRSGSSEQFF,TGTGCCAGCAGCGTACGAAGCGGGTCTAGTGAGCAGTTCTTC
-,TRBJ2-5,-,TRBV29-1,CSAKHVQETQYF,TGCAGCGCAAAACATGTGCAAGAGACCCAGTACTTC
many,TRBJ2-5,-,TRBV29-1,CSAKDGQETQYF,TGCAGCGCCAAGGACGGGCAAGAGACCCAGTACTTC
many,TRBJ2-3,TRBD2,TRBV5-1,CASSFGTSGPDTQYF,TGCGCCAGCAGCTTCGGGACTAGCGGACCAGATACGCAGTATTTT
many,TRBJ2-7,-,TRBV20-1,CSAREYRLEGEQYF,TGCAGTGCTCGGGAATATAGGTTAGAAGGCGAGCAGTACTTC
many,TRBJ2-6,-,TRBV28,CASSTPYSGANVLTF,TGTGCCAGCAGTACACCATACTCTGGGGCCAACGTCCTGACTTTC
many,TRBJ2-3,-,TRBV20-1,CSLTRRGTDTQYF,TGCAGTCTAACCAGGAGAGGCACAGATACGCAGTATTTT